These 8 T cell receptor beta chains were sequenced from one sample in a study of T cell repertoires in cytomegalovirus infection. Each CDR3 protein gets one entry after TCRdb re-called the reads with MiXCR. The table records 500,000 or so distinct CDR3 sequences, approximately 15% of them present only once. The sequenced sample was CD8+ T cells from PBMCs. Source of these receptors: a human donor in good health (CMV status not recorded). Some clones in this sample may be carry-over from other donors' samples.

This clonotype was recorded a few times. The rearrangement links TRBV7-9 to TRBJ2-7; 11 positions agree with TRBD2. Germline CDR1 and CDR2: SEHNR and FQNEAQ (reference sequence). V was clipped by 7 bases and J by 6 bases; unmatched bases: 2. This CDR3 has 12 residues. CDR3 protein: CASNLAGGEQYF. The CDR3, as DNA: TGTGCCAGCAACCTAGCGGGAGGCGAGCAGTACTTC.

This clonotype was counted many times. The chain links TRBV29-1 to TRBJ1-2; no definite D call. CDR1 and CDR2 from the germline V gene are SQVTM and ANQGSEA. V was shortened by 0 bases and J by 8 bases, with 13 bases between the two germline ends. CDR3 size: 13 residues. The CDR3 reads CSVEDQAPEGYTF. CDR3 bases: TGCAGCGTTGAAGATCAGGCGCCGGAAGGCTACACCTTC.

J is TRBJ1-1 and V is TRBV27, with unresolved D. V was clipped by 4 bases and J by 4 bases, with 19 bases between them. Germline loops: CDR1 MNHEY, CDR2 SMNVEV (reference sequence). The CDR3 is 16 residues long. The CDR3 loop reads CASSSPTVGSGTEAFF. CDR3 DNA: TGTGCCAGCAGTTCTCCCACGGTGGGGTCGGGCACTGAAGCTTTCTTT.

This clonotype has a count of ten or more. The gene calls are TRBV7-9 and TRBJ2-2; TRBD2 matches at 9 bases. V shed 4 bases, J shed 4 bases, and the junction held 4 bases outside the gene matches. This CDR3 contains 15 residues. Germline lookup yields CDR1 SEHNR and CDR2 FQNEAQ (reference sequence). CDR3 sequence (DNA): TGTGCCAGCAGCTCTAGCGGGACGGGCACCGGGGAGCTGTTTTTT. Translation gives CASSSSGTGTGELFF.

This clonotype was counted only a few times. V usage is TRBV19 and J usage is TRBJ2-1, with TRBD2 matching 8 bases. The CDR3 is made up of 16 amino acids. CDR1 and CDR2 (germline): LNHDA, SQIVND (reference sequence). The V and J ends lost 3 bases and 1 base, in that order; junction bases with no gene match: 5. The CDR3 spells CASSISGIISYNEQFF. The CDR3 bases are TGTGCCAGTAGTATTAGCGGGATAATTTCCTACAATGAGCAGTTCTTC.

The chain recombines TRBV19 with TRBJ2-7, with D perhaps assigned TRBD1 or TRBD2 (5 bases each). The CDR3 is 16 amino acids. V lost 3 bases and J 0 bases, leaving 15 bases between the germline ends. The germline CDR1 and CDR2 sequences are LNHDA and SQIVND (reference sequence). The chain's CDR3 is CASSIPPRDPSYEQYF. CDR3 DNA sequence: TGTGCCAGTAGTATCCCCCCCCGGGACCCCTCCTACGAGCAGTACTTC.

The chain couples TRBV19 to TRBJ2-3; TRBD2 matches at 7 bases. The CDR3 runs to 15 residues. Germline CDR1 and CDR2: LNHDA and SQIVND (reference sequence). The V and J ends lost 7 bases and 6 bases, in that order; junction bases with no gene match: 13. The CDR3 loop is CASTNRQGGPDTQYF. The CDR3 DNA is TGTGCCAGTACCAATCGGCAGGGAGGGCCCGATACGCAGTATTTT.

The J gene is TRBJ1-5, the V gene TRBV12-3 or TRBV12-4; D gene unclear. This CDR3 has 14 residues. V was trimmed by 6 bases and J by 1 base, leaving 10 bases between them. Here the CDR3 DNA reads TGTGCCAGCAGCTCCCGACCGAGCAATCAGCCCCAGCATTTT. Protein product: CASSSRPSNQPQHF.